These 25 T cell receptor beta chains were sequenced from one sample in a study of OX40 agonist ivuxolimab in advanced cancers. TCRdb's copy holds only in-frame clones and misses some; the assay was immunoSEQ multiplex PCR. The profile shows around 69,000 clones, around 83% of them singletons. Sequenced here: CD4+ or CD8+ T cells sorted from blood, sampled in a trial of the OX40 agonist ivuxolimab. The receptor source for this set is an adult with an advanced solid tumor such as melanoma, head and neck, liver or kidney cancer.

The chain carries TRBV27 and TRBJ2-3; 9 bases align to TRBD2. Per germline, CDR1 MNHEY and CDR2 SMNVEV (reference sequence). Germline trimming cut 3 bases from V and 8 bases from J; bases unmatched to any gene: 6. The CDR3 is 14 amino acids. The CDR3 reads CASSFSGSERTQYF. In nucleotides, the CDR3 is TGTGCCAGCAGTTTTAGCGGGAGTGAGCGTACGCAGTATTTT.

This chain links TRBV4-3 with TRBJ1-5; no definite D call. Germline V CDR1 and CDR2: LGHNA, YSLEER. The CDR3 runs 13 residues. Deletions cut 0 bases from V and 7 bases from J, with 7 bases between. This chain's CDR3 is CASSQDWRQPQHF. The CDR3 nucleotides are TGCGCCAGCAGCCAAGATTGGCGGCAGCCCCAGCATTTT.

V usage is TRBV28 and J usage is TRBJ2-1; tentative D call: TRBD1 (5 bases). Trimming removed 5 bases at V and 11 bases at J, with 7 bases between. This CDR3 comprises 10 residues. Germline values: CDR1 MDHEN, CDR2 SYDVKM. The CDR3: CASSGQQQFF. CDR3 in DNA: TGTGCCAGCAGTGGACAACAGCAGTTCTTC.

This clone was seen a few times. A read error may produce the germline difference seen at one junction end. The chain combines TRBV11-2 with TRBJ1-2; D uncertain. Germline CDR1 reads SGHAT; CDR2 reads FQNNGV. The CDR3 loop spans 13 amino acids. The CDR3 loop reads CASSLDMQGISFF. CDR3 nucleotides: TGTGCCAGCAGCTTAGATATGCAAGGAATTTCCTTCTTC.

The V gene is TRBV10-2, the J gene TRBJ2-3; possibly TRBD1 for D (6 bases). The CDR3 consists of 15 residues. Deletions cut 4 bases from V and 2 bases from J, with 13 bases between. Germline CDR1 and CDR2: WSHSY and SAAADI. The CDR3: CASSVLGTHTDTQYF. The CDR3 DNA sequence: TGCGCCAGCAGTGTCCTAGGGACACACACAGATACGCAGTATTTT.

V is TRBV9 and J is TRBJ2-1, with 11 nucleotides matching TRBD2. V shed 3 bases, J shed 7 bases, and the junction held 9 bases outside the gene matches. This CDR3 spans 16 amino acids. Germline values: CDR1 SGDLS, CDR2 YYNGEE. The CDR3 spells CASSASGTSGLNEQFF. CDR3 in DNA: TGTGCCAGCAGCGCCTCCGGGACTAGCGGCCTTAATGAGCAGTTCTTC.

The gene calls are TRBV18 and TRBJ1-2; 9 nucleotides line up with TRBD1. The CDR3 covers 16 residues. Germline lookup yields CDR1 KGHSH and CDR2 LQKENI. V shed 1 base and J 7 bases; nucleotides not matched to a gene: 10. In nucleotides, the CDR3 is TGTGCCAGCTCACCACGCGCCACCGGGACAGGGCTTGGCTACACCTTC. Encoded protein: CASSPRATGTGLGYTF.

The chain recombines TRBV10-3 with TRBJ2-7; possibly TRBD1 or TRBD2 for D (5 bases each). The CDR3 consists of 13 residues. Germline loops: CDR1 ENHRY, CDR2 SYGVKD. V gave up 6 bases and J gave up 6 bases, with 15 bases separating them. The CDR3 DNA sequence: TGTGCCATCAGCAGGGACCTCCGCTCCGAGCAGTACTTC. Its protein product is CAISRDLRSEQYF.

V and J are TRBV4-1 and TRBJ2-5, with D uncertain. V was trimmed by 1 base and J by 1 base, leaving 16 bases between them. Germline CDR1 MGHRA, CDR2 YSYEKL. CDR3 length equals 17 residues. This CDR3 is CASSQGSSVGIQETQYF. DNA for the CDR3: TGCGCCAGCAGCCAAGGCAGTAGTGTGGGCATCCAAGAGACCCAGTACTTC.

The gene calls are TRBV18 and TRBJ2-2, with D uncertain. This CDR3 is 15 amino acids long. The germline CDR1 and CDR2 sequences are KGHSH and LQKENI. The V end was cut by 3 bases, the J end by 2 bases, with 10 bases between. CDR3 residues: CASSPLTTNTGELFF. The CDR3 bases are TGTGCCAGCTCACCCCTGACCACTAACACCGGGGAGCTGTTTTTT.

This clone was seen just once. This chain links TRBV15 with TRBJ1-2; TRBD1 matches 7 bases. The CDR3 contains 15 residues. Per germline, CDR1 LNHNV and CDR2 YYDKDF (reference sequence). V was pared by 0 bases and J by 7 bases, with 8 bases of the junction left unmatched. The CDR3 sequence: CATSRETGSGFGYTF. The CDR3 DNA is TGTGCCACCAGCAGAGAGACAGGGTCGGGGTTTGGCTACACCTTC.

The chain couples TRBV7-8 to TRBJ2-2; weak D call: TRBD2 (6 bases). V was cut by 5 bases and J by 6 bases, with 19 bases left in between. Germline V gene data show CDR1 as SGHVS and CDR2 as FQNEAQ. The length of the CDR3 is 16 residues. The CDR3 loop is CASSLPGGGIPGELFF. DNA for the CDR3: TGTGCCAGCAGCCTTCCAGGCGGAGGGATCCCCGGGGAGCTGTTTTTT.

As DNA, the CDR3 is TGTGCCAGCAGTGAAGTGGGCCTAGGGGCCCAGTACTTC. It is translated as CASSEVGLGAQYF. The chain couples TRBV6-1 to TRBJ2-5; TRBD1 is a possible D gene (5 bases). Per germline, CDR1 MNHNS and CDR2 SASEGT. The V end lost 1 base, the J end lost 9 bases, and 12 bases lay between the germline ends. CDR3 size: 13 residues.

The chain has TRBV9 and TRBJ2-2; D is tentatively TRBD1 or TRBD2 (6 bases each). CDR1 and CDR2 (germline): SGDLS, YYNGEE. V gave up 0 bases and J gave up 6 bases, with 15 bases separating them. This CDR3 region has 16 residues. The CDR3 loop is CASSVGGGLYPGELFF. In DNA, the CDR3 is TGTGCCAGCAGCGTAGGAGGGGGGCTGTACCCCGGGGAGCTGTTTTTT.

The V call is TRBV11-2, the J call TRBJ2-5; no firm D call. The CDR3 covers 15 residues. The V gene's germline CDR1 is SGHAT and CDR2 FQNNGV. V lost 5 bases to trimming and J lost 1 base, with 14 bases between them. The CDR3 loop reads CASSPRWQSQETQYF. The CDR3 bases are TGTGCCAGCAGCCCCAGGTGGCAGTCCCAAGAGACCCAGTACTTC.

J is TRBJ2-3 and V is TRBV6-5, with unresolved D. The germline CDR1 and CDR2 sequences are MNHEY and SVGAGI. There are 11 residues in the CDR3. V lost 4 bases to trimming and J lost 9 bases, with 8 bases between them. The CDR3 DNA is TGTGCCAGCAGTTTTTCTGGGACGCAGTATTTT. It is translated as CASSFSGTQYF.

The genes are TRBV19 and TRBJ1-5; 8 nucleotides agree with TRBD1. The CDR3 runs to 15 residues. The J segment lost 3 bases and the V segment lost 7 bases, leaving 8 bases of the junction unmatched. The germline V gene has CDR1 LNHDA and CDR2 SQIVND (reference sequence). Here the CDR3 DNA reads TGTGCCAGTACCCACAGGGGGTCCTACAATCAGCCCCAGCATTTT. This encodes CASTHRGSYNQPQHF.

This chain joins TRBV19 and TRBJ1-1; a possible D gene is TRBD1 (5 bases). CDR1 is LNHDA and CDR2 is SQIVND in the germline V gene (reference sequence). This CDR3 has 15 residues. The ends were cut back, 3 bases at V and 2 bases at J, with 13 bases in the middle. The CDR3: CASSMGGDLNTEAFF. DNA for the CDR3: TGTGCCAGTAGTATGGGAGGGGATCTTAACACTGAAGCTTTCTTT.

V is TRBV10-3 and J is TRBJ2-1; no clear D gene. Germline loops: CDR1 ENHRY, CDR2 SYGVKD. This CDR3 is 12 amino acids long. V was pared by 3 bases and J by 5 bases, with 5 bases between. The CDR3 region has the DNA TGTGCCATCAGTGATGGGGACAATGAGCAGTTCTTC. Its protein product is CAISDGDNEQFF.

This chain joins TRBV4-3 and TRBJ1-4, with D possibly being TRBD1 (5 bases). Between the trimmed V and J ends, which lost 0 bases and 11 bases, there was a span of 13 bases. This CDR3 contains 14 residues. Germline V gene sequence: CDR1 LGHNA, CDR2 YSLEER. The CDR3 nucleotides are TGCGCCAGCAGCCAAGATTCAGGGTTGGGCAAACTGTTTTTT. This codes for CASSQDSGLGKLFF.

Here the CDR3 DNA reads TGCGCCAGCAGCGAAAACACCTACGAGCAGTACTTC. This codes for CASSENTYEQYF. J is TRBJ2-7 and V is TRBV5-1, with D hard to call. Germline CDR1 and CDR2: SGHRS and YFSETQ. The CDR3 length is 12 residues. Trimming took 4 bases from V and 2 from J, leaving 7 bases between them.

The V gene is TRBV11-3, the J gene TRBJ2-2; tentatively, D is TRBD2 (7 bases). Germline loops: CDR1 SGHNT, CDR2 YENEEA. The CDR3 extends over 13 amino acids. Trimming stripped 5 bases from V and 7 bases from J, with 11 bases between. CDR3 bases: TGTGCCAGCAGCGGGAGGGGGAGCGGGGAGCTGTTTTTT. Translating gives CASSGRGSGELFF.

The V call is TRBV6-5, the J call TRBJ2-1; no clear D. Germline V gene sequence: CDR1 MNHEY, CDR2 SVGAGI. The V end lost 5 bases, the J end lost 5 bases, and 10 bases lay between the germline ends. The CDR3 runs to 13 residues. CDR3 region: CASSRSPHNEQFF. CDR3 DNA sequence: TGTGCCAGCAGTCGGAGCCCTCACAATGAGCAGTTCTTC.

This clone was counted once. The V and J genes are TRBV2 and TRBJ2-7; 11 bases map to TRBD1. The germline gives CDR1 SNHLY, CDR2 FYNNEI. The J segment lost 3 bases and the V segment lost 8 bases, leaving 9 bases of the junction unmatched. The CDR3 extends over 15 amino acids. CDR3 amino acids: CASQPSGTGGYEQYF. The CDR3 region has the DNA TGTGCCAGCCAACCGAGCGGGACAGGGGGCTACGAGCAGTACTTC.

J is TRBJ2-1 and V is TRBV6-6, with D uncertain. The CDR3 has 14 amino acids. Germline V lookup: CDR1 MNHNY, CDR2 SVGAGI (reference sequence). Trimming took off 2 bases at V and 4 bases at J, with 9 bases between the two ends. The CDR3 region has the DNA TGTGCCAGCAGTTACGAATTCAGATACAATGAGCAGTTCTTC. This translates into CASSYEFRYNEQFF.